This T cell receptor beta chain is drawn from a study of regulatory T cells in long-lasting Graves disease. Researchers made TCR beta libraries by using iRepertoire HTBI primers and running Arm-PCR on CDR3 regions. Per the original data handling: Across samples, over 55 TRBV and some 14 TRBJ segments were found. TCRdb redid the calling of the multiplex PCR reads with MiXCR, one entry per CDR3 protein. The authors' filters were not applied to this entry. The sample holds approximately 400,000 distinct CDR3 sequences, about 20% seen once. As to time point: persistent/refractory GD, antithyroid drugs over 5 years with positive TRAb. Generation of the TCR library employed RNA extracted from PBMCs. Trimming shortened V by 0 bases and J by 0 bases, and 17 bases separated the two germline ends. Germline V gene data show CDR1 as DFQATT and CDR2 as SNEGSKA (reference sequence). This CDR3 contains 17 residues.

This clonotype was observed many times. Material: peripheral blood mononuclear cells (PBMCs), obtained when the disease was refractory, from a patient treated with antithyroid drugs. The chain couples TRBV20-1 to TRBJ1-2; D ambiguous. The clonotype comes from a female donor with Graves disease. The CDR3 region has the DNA TGCAGTGCTAGAGATATTATAGGGCAGGAAACTAACTATGGCTACACCTTC. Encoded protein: CSARDIIGQETNYGYTF.